The TCR beta chain under discussion was sequenced for a study of T cell responses to AZD1222 COVID-19 vaccine. About the research overall: Pooling was applied to second doses at about 4 or about 12 weeks.

The data were produced by immunoSEQ multiplex PCR, yet TCRdb's version contains in-frame clones alone and is incomplete. The data hold over 65,000 clones, with about 90% observed a single time. J lost 6 bases, V lost 5 bases, and 5 bases had no gene match. The CDR3 has 13 residues. CDR1 is LGHDT, CDR2 YNNKEL, per germline (reference sequence). About this clone itself: The antigen is undetermined.

Study-wide points: Clonal diversity may have been underestimated in mostly white British donors. Repertoires in all cases were sampled only once the peak T cell response had passed.

The origin of this receptor is an adult in good health. The chain links TRBV3-1 (or the pseudogene TRBV3-2) to TRBJ2-7; 9 bases are shared with TRBD1. The specimen was peripheral blood, collected on day 0 of AZD1222 vaccination. CDR3 sequence (DNA): TGTGCCAGCAGCGAACAGGGGGCGGGCGAGCAGTACTTC. Translated: CASSEQGAGEQYF.